What follows are 24 T cell receptor beta chains derived from one specimen sequenced in a study of shared clonotypes between healthy human individuals. Produced via immunoSEQ multiplex PCR; TCRdb's table is partial and in-frame only. Found here are about 2,200,000 clones, approximately 94% of them singletons; the top ten hold under 2%. Naive CD8 populations comprised CD45RO-negative cells positively selected for CCR7, excluding terminally differentiated effector memory CD45RA+ cells. The specimen sequenced was naive CD8+ T cells from PBMCs. These receptors were obtained from a man in his late teens or twenties in good health. Some clones in this sample may be carry-over from other donors' samples.

This clone was seen once. The chain uses TRBV1 and TRBJ2-1; TRBD2 was called by the table and not checked on the DNA. TRBV1 is labeled a pseudogene. The CDR3 is 15 residues long. CDR3 residues: CTSSQDNARYNEQFF. The CDR3 DNA reads TGCACCAGCAGCCAAGACAACGCCCGGTACAATGAGCAGTTCTTC.

The rearrangement uses TRBV7-9 and TRBJ1-1; no clear D. The CDR3 has 14 amino acids. Per germline, CDR1 SEHNR and CDR2 FQNEAQ (reference sequence). The V end was cut by 8 bases, the J end by 0 bases, with 13 bases between. The DNA for the CDR3 is TGTGCCAGCCCTCCTTCGGCCTTGAACACTGAAGCTTTCTTT. This codes for CASPPSALNTEAFF.

This clone has only one observation. Other DNA variants within this sample encode the same CDR3. The chain recombines TRBV7-9 with TRBJ2-3, with D perhaps TRBD2 (5 bases). The V end was cut by 5 bases, the J end by 3 bases, with 6 bases between. Per germline, CDR1 SEHNR and CDR2 FQNEAQ (reference sequence). There are 12 residues in the CDR3. CDR3 sequence (DNA): TGTGCCAGCAGCCGGGGAACAGATACGCAGTATTTT. Translated: CASSRGTDTQYF.

The chain joins TRBV29-1 to TRBJ1-1; D is ambiguous. The V end lost 3 bases, the J end lost 1 base, and 18 bases lay between the germline ends. The germline gives CDR1 SQVTM, CDR2 ANQGSEA. The length of the CDR3 is 16 residues. In nucleotides, the CDR3 is TGCAGCGTTGATTTATTACGTGGGCAGAAGAACACTGAAGCTTTCTTT. Amino acids: CSVDLLRGQKNTEAFF. Supplemented by reference TRBV29-1 and TRBJ1-1, the full variable domain reads SAVISQKPSRDICQRGTSLTIQCQVDSQVTMMFWYRQQPGQSLTLIATANQGSEATYESGFVIDKFPISRPNLTFSTLTVSNMSPEDSSIYLCSVDLLRGQKNTEAFFGQGTRLTVV.

This chain's CDR3 is CASSFFGSHTEAFF. CDR3 nucleotide sequence: TGTGCCAGCAGCTTTTTCGGCAGCCACACTGAAGCTTTCTTT. The genes are TRBV11-2 and TRBJ1-1; no definite D call. The CDR3 runs 14 residues. V lost 3 bases, J lost 3 bases, and 11 bases lay in between. CDR1 is SGHAT, CDR2 FQNNGV, per germline.

The chain links TRBV7-2 to TRBJ2-1, with 7 bases that match TRBD2. Trimming at V came to 4 bases and at J to 8 bases, leaving 8 bases not matched to a gene. CDR3 size: 14 residues. The germline V gene encodes CDR1 SGHTA and CDR2 FQGNSA. The CDR3 sequence: CASSSPGTIDEQFF. The CDR3 nucleotides are TGTGCCAGCAGCTCCCCAGGGACTATCGATGAGCAGTTCTTC. The complete variable domain, with remaining parts taken from reference TRBV7-2 and TRBJ2-1, reads GAGVSQSPSNKVTEKGKDVELRCDPISGHTALYWYRQSLGQGLEFLIYFQGNSAPDKSGLPSDRFSAERTGGSVSTLTIQRTQQEDSAVYLCASSSPGTIDEQFFGPGTRLTVL.

The chain carries TRBV10-1 and TRBJ2-1; 12 positions match TRBD2. V trimming: 4 bases; J trimming: 9 bases; junction bases outside the gene matches: 10. CDR1 WNHNN and CDR2 SYGVQD come from the germline V gene (reference sequence). This CDR3 is built from 16 residues. The CDR3 protein is CASSVIASGRAREQFF. CDR3 nucleotide sequence: TGCGCCAGCAGTGTGATCGCTAGCGGGAGGGCCCGTGAGCAGTTCTTC.

The genes are TRBV7-8 and TRBJ2-5; the D call may be TRBD1 or TRBD2 (5 bases each). Germline-derived CDR1 and CDR2 are SGHVS and FQNEAQ. V lost 5 bases and J lost 7, with 26 bases in between. CDR3 length equals 17 residues. As DNA, the CDR3 is TGTGCCAGCAGCCTCCTGCCGAGGGGCAGGGCTGGGGTGACCCAGTACTTC. It specifies CASSLLPRGRAGVTQYF.

Of note for this clone: This specimen includes other DNA sequences encoding the same CDR3. This chain connects TRBV7-9 to TRBJ1-2, with D unresolved. The CDR3 contains 14 residues. The V gene lost 4 bases and the J gene lost 4 bases, with 13 bases spanning the gap. Germline CDR1 and CDR2: SEHNR and FQNEAQ (reference sequence). The CDR3 sequence is CASSSAGPSYGYTF. As DNA, the CDR3 is TGTGCCAGCAGCTCGGCCGGACCGAGCTATGGCTACACCTTC.

This sequence joins TRBV9 and TRBJ2-7; a possible D gene is TRBD2 (6 bases). Germline lookup yields CDR1 SGDLS and CDR2 YYNGEE. This CDR3 has 15 amino acids. The V end lost 3 bases, the J end lost 0 bases, and 13 bases lay between the germline ends. The CDR3 DNA follows: TGTGCCAGCAGCGAACGGGACTCGATCTCCTACGAGCAGTACTTC. Protein sequence: CASSERDSISYEQYF.

The chain couples TRBV28 to TRBJ1-2, with D maybe TRBD1 (6 bases). The V end was cut by 3 bases, the J end by 8 bases, with 19 bases between. CDR3 length equals 15 residues. From germline, CDR1 is MDHEN and CDR2 SYDVKM. CDR3 nucleotide sequence: TGTGCCAGCAGTTTTATTTTTGATGCAGGGGTCGGCTACACCTTC. It is translated as CASSFIFDAGVGYTF.

The chain links TRBV7-9 to TRBJ1-1; weak D call: TRBD1 (6 bases). The V end was cut by 5 bases, the J end by 9 bases, with 16 bases between. Germline V gene lookup returns CDR1 SEHNR and CDR2 FQNEAQ (reference sequence). The CDR3 is made up of 13 amino acids. CDR3: CASSPSETGKAFF. The CDR3 DNA is TGTGCCAGCAGCCCAAGTGAGACAGGCAAAGCTTTCTTT.

This rearrangement joins TRBV7-6 to TRBJ2-3; D call uncertain. Trimming stripped 3 bases from V and 0 bases from J, with 19 bases between. Germline CDR1 reads SGHVS; CDR2 reads FNYEAQ. The CDR3 consists of 18 residues. CDR3 loop: CASSFPRDTRSSTDTQYF. The CDR3 nucleotides are TGTGCCAGCAGCTTCCCGAGAGACACTCGCTCTAGCACAGATACGCAGTATTTT. Together with reference TRBV7-6 and TRBJ2-3, the CDR3 gives the full variable domain: GAGVSQSPRYKVTKRGQDVALRCDPISGHVSLYWYRQALGQGPEFLTYFNYEAQQDKSGLPNDRFSAERPEGSISTLTIQRTEQRDSAMYRCASSFPRDTRSSTDTQYFGPGTRLTVL.

The rearrangement links TRBV7-9 to TRBJ2-7, with D possibly being TRBD1 (6 bases). Trimming cost V 5 bases and J 3 bases, with 11 bases left between them. Germline assignment: CDR1 SEHNR and CDR2 FQNEAQ (reference sequence). There are 13 residues in the CDR3. The CDR3 sequence: CASSIRTVYEQYF. CDR3 DNA: TGTGCCAGCAGCATTCGGACAGTCTACGAGCAGTACTTC.

The J gene is TRBJ2-7, the V gene TRBV25-1; TRBD2 aligns across 7 bases. The trim removed 1 base at V and 3 bases at J, leaving 15 bases unmatched. The CDR3 spans 18 residues. In germline, CDR1 is MGHDK, CDR2 SYGVNS. This CDR3 reads CASSEFGGLAEAYYEQYF. Written as DNA, the CDR3 is TGTGCCAGCAGTGAATTCGGAGGTCTAGCGGAAGCCTACTACGAGCAGTACTTC.

The rearrangement joins TRBV19 to TRBJ2-5; 10 nucleotides agree with TRBD1. The CDR3 runs 17 residues. Germline CDR1 and CDR2: LNHDA and SQIVND (reference sequence). V gave up 5 bases and J gave up 1 base; unmatched junction bases: 10. In nucleotides, the CDR3 is TGTGCCAGTAGTCTCCCCCGGGACAGGGGAATCCAAGAGACCCAGTACTTC. Translating it yields CASSLPRDRGIQETQYF.

The J gene is TRBJ1-2, the V gene TRBV7-8, with D perhaps TRBD1 (5 bases). The CDR3 consists of 16 residues. V lost 3 bases and J lost 6, with 20 bases in between. Germline CDR1 is SGHVS and CDR2 is FQNEAQ. CDR3 amino acids: CASSLGVGGMGDGYTF. CDR3 in DNA: TGTGCCAGCAGCTTGGGAGTCGGGGGGATGGGAGATGGCTACACCTTC.

This rearrangement joins TRBV7-9 to TRBJ2-2; D unresolved. There are 16 residues in the CDR3. The ends were cut back, 5 bases at V and 2 bases at J, with 15 bases in the middle. Germline loops: CDR1 SEHNR, CDR2 FQNEAQ (reference sequence). CDR3 residues: CASSPSGVSNTGELFF. CDR3 nucleotides: TGTGCCAGCAGCCCGTCAGGAGTGAGTAACACCGGGGAGCTGTTTTTT.

The V gene is TRBV30, the J gene TRBJ1-4; D not resolved. Between the trimmed V and J ends, which lost 0 bases and 4 bases, there was a span of 12 bases. The CDR3 consists of 15 residues. Per the germline V gene, CDR1 is GTSNPN and CDR2 is SVGIG (reference sequence). The CDR3 region is CAWSVDPIGNEKLFF. The CDR3, as DNA: TGTGCCTGGAGTGTTGATCCTATTGGTAATGAAAAACTGTTTTTT.

CDR3 nucleotide sequence: TGTGCCATCAGTGAGGGGACTAGACAGCCCCAGCATTTT. Translated: CAISEGTRQPQHF. The chain uses TRBV10-3 and TRBJ1-5; TRBD1 might be the D (5 bases). Trimming cost V 2 bases and J 7 bases, with 9 bases left between them. The CDR3 length is 13 residues. Per germline, CDR1 ENHRY and CDR2 SYGVKD.

The chain joins TRBV4-2 to TRBJ2-1; 12 bases are shared with TRBD2. CDR1 LGHNA and CDR2 YNFKEQ come from the germline V gene. J lost 8 bases, V lost 0 bases, and 2 bases had no gene match. The CDR3 is 15 amino acids. The CDR3 region is CASSQETSGSYEQFF. CDR3 bases: TGTGCCAGCAGCCAAGAGACTAGCGGGAGCTATGAGCAGTTCTTC.

The chain employs TRBV29-1 and TRBJ1-2; TRBD1 aligns across 7 bases. With V trimmed by 7 bases and J by 2 bases, 10 bases remained unmatched. Per the germline V gene, CDR1 is SQVTM and CDR2 is ANQGSEA. The CDR3 is made up of 14 amino acids. CDR3 protein: CSAAPGQLNYGYTF. In nucleotides, the CDR3 is TGCAGCGCCGCCCCGGGACAGCTAAACTATGGCTACACCTTC.

The genes are TRBV7-9 and TRBJ2-6, with no clear D. CDR3 length: 15 amino acids. Germline lookup yields CDR1 SEHNR and CDR2 FQNEAQ (reference sequence). Trimming shortened V by 1 base and J by 0 bases, and 4 bases separated the two germline ends. Written as DNA, the CDR3 is TGTGCCAGCAGCTTAGGGCGCTCTGGGGCCAACGTCCTGACTTTC. Translation: CASSLGRSGANVLTF.

The rearrangement uses TRBV7-9 and TRBJ1-4, with D possibly matching TRBD1 (6 bases). The CDR3 is made up of 16 amino acids. CDR1 SEHNR and CDR2 FQNEAQ come from the germline V gene (reference sequence). Trimming shortened V by 5 bases and J by 3 bases, and 16 bases separated the two germline ends. CDR3 sequence reads: CASSTRDNWPNEKLFF. CDR3 sequence (DNA): TGTGCCAGCAGCACCCGGGACAACTGGCCTAATGAAAAACTGTTTTTT.